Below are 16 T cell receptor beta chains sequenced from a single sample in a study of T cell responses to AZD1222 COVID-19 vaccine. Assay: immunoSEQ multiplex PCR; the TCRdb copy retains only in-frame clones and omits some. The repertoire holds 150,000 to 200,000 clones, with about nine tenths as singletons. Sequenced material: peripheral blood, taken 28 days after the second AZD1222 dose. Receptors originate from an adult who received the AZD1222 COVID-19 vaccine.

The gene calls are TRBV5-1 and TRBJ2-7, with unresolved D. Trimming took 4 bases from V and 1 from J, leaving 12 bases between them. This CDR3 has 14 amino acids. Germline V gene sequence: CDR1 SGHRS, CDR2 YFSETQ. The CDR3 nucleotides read TGCGCCAGCAGCGAAGCCCTCGGGTCCTACGAGCAGTACTTC. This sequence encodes CASSEALGSYEQYF.

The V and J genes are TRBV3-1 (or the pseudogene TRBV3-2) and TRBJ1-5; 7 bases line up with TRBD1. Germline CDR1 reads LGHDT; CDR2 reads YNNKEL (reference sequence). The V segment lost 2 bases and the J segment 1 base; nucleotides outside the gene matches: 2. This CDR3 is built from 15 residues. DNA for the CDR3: TGTGCCAGCAGCCAAACAGGGGTGAGCAATCAGCCCCAGCATTTT. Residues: CASSQTGVSNQPQHF.

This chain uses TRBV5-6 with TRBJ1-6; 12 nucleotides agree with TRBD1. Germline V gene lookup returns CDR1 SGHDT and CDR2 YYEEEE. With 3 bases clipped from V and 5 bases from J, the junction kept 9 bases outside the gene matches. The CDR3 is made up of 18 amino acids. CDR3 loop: CASSSRDRGREHNSPLHF. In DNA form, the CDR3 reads TGTGCCAGCAGCTCCCGGGACAGGGGGCGCGAGCATAATTCACCCCTCCACTTT.

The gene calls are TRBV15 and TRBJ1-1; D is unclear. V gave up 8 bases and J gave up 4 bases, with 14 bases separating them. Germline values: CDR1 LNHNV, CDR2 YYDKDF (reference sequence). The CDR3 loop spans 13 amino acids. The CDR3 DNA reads TGTGCCACCCAGACTGGATTGAGCACTGAAGCTTTCTTT. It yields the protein CATQTGLSTEAFF.

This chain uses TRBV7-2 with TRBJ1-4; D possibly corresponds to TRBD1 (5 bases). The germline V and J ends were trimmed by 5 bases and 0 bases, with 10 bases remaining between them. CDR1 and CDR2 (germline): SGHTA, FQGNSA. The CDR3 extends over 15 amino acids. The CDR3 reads CASSPQTATNEKLFF. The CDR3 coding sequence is TGTGCCAGCAGCCCCCAGACAGCAACTAATGAAAAACTGTTTTTT.

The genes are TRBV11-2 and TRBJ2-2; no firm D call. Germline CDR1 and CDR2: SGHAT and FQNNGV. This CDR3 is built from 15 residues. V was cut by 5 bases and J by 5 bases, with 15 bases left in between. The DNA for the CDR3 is TGTGCCAGCAGCCCCTTAGGCCGGTCAACCGGGGAGCTGTTTTTT. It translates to CASSPLGRSTGELFF.

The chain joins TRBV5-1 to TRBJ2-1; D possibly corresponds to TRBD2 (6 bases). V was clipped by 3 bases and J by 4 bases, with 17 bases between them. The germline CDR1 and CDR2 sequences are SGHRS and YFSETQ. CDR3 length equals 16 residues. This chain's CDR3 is CASSWTSPSGYNEQFF. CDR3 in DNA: TGCGCCAGCAGCTGGACGTCCCCAAGCGGGTACAATGAGCAGTTCTTC. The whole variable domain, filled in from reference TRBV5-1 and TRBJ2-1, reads KAGVTQTPRYLIKTRGQQVTLSCSPISGHRSVSWYQQTPGQGLQFLFEYFSETQRNKGNFPGRFSGRQFSNSRSEMNVSTLELGDSALYLCASSWTSPSGYNEQFFGPGTRLTVL.

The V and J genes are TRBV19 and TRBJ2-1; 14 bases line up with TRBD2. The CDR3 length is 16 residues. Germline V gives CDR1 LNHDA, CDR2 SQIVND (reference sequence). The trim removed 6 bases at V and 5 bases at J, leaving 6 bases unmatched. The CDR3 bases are TGTGCCAGTAGCGCGGGACTAGCGGGAGCCAACAATGAGCAGTTCTTC. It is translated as CASSAGLAGANNEQFF.

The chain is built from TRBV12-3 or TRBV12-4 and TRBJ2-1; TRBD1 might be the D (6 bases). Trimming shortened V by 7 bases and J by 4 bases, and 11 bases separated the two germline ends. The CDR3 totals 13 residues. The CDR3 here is CASNLDRYNEQFF. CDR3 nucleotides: TGTGCCAGCAACCTGGACAGATACAATGAGCAGTTCTTC.

In nucleotides, the CDR3 is TGCGCCAGCAGCTTGGTAGGGAGCTCCTATAATTCACCCCTCCACTTT. Amino acid sequence: CASSLVGSSYNSPLHF. V usage is TRBV5-1 and J usage is TRBJ1-6; unclear D gene. V lost 0 bases and J 0 bases, leaving 7 bases between the germline ends. Per the germline V gene, CDR1 is SGHRS and CDR2 is YFSETQ. The CDR3 sequence is 16 residues long. The full variable domain, rest sourced from reference TRBV5-1 and TRBJ1-6, is KAGVTQTPRYLIKTRGQQVTLSCSPISGHRSVSWYQQTPGQGLQFLFEYFSETQRNKGNFPGRFSGRQFSNSRSEMNVSTLELGDSALYLCASSLVGSSYNSPLHFGNGTRLTVT.

The chain's CDR3 is CASSLAPPGSMNTEAFF. In DNA form, the CDR3 reads TGTGCCAGCAGCTTAGCACCTCCCGGGTCTATGAACACTGAAGCTTTCTTT. The chain links TRBV7-2 to TRBJ1-1, with D hard to call. The CDR3 consists of 17 residues. V was clipped by 0 bases and J by 0 bases, with 14 bases between them. The germline V gene encodes CDR1 SGHTA and CDR2 FQGNSA.

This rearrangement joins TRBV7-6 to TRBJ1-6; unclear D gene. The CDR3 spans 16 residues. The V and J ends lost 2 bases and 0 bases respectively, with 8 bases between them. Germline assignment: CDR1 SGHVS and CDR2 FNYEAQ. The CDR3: CASSLRASSYNSPLHF. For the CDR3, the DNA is TGTGCCAGCAGCTTACGAGCTAGCTCCTATAATTCACCCCTCCACTTT.

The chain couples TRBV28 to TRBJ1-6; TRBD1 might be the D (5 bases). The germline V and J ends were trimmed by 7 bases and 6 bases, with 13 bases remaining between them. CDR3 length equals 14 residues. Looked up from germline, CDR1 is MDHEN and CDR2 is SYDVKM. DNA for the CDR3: TGTGCCAGCAATTCAGGGTGGGGTAATTCACCCCTCCACTTT. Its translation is CASNSGWGNSPLHF.

The CDR3 sequence: CASSQWDSYKRRNTIYF. The DNA of the CDR3 is TGTGCCAGCAGCCAGTGGGACAGCTACAAACGGAGAAACACCATATATTTT. This rearrangement joins TRBV3-1 (or the pseudogene TRBV3-2) to TRBJ1-3; 7 nucleotides agree with TRBD1. V was pared by 3 bases and J by 5 bases, with 13 bases of the junction left unmatched. The V gene's germline CDR1 is LGHDT and CDR2 YNNKEL (reference sequence). This CDR3 is 17 amino acids long.

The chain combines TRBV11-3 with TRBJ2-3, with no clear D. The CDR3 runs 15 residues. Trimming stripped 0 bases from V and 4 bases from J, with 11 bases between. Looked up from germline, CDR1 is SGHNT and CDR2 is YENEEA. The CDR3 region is CASSLDASSADTQYF. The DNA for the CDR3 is TGTGCCAGCAGCTTAGATGCAAGTTCTGCAGATACGCAGTATTTT.

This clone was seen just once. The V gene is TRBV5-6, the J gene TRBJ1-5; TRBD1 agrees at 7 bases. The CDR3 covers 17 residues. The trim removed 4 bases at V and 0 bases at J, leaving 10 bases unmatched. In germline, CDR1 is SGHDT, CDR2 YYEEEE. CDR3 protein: CASSLNRGPLSNQPQHF. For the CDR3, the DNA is TGTGCCAGCAGCCTGAACAGGGGTCCCCTTAGCAATCAGCCCCAGCATTTT. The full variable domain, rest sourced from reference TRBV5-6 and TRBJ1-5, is DAGVTQSPTHLIKTRGQQVTLRCSPKSGHDTVSWYQQALGQGPQFIFQYYEEEERQRGNFPDRFSGHQFPNYSSELNVNALLLGDSALYLCASSLNRGPLSNQPQHFGDGTRLSIL.